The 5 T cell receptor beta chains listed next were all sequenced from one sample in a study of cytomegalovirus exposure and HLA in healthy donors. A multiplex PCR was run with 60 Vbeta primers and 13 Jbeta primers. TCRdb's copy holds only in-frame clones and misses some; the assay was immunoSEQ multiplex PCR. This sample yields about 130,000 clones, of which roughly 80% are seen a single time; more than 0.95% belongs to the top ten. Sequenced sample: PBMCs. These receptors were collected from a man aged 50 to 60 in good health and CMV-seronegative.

The CDR3 DNA sequence: TGCGCCAGCAGCCAACCGTCGCTAGCGGGAGGCGTCACGCAGTATTTT. Its translation: CASSQPSLAGGVTQYF. This chain joins TRBV4-1 and TRBJ2-3; the match to TRBD2 covers 11 bases. Germline CDR1 MGHRA, CDR2 YSYEKL. The CDR3 loop spans 16 amino acids. The V segment lost 2 bases and the J segment 9 bases; nucleotides outside the gene matches: 10.

The CDR3 sequence is CASSQGATQYF. In DNA, the CDR3 is TGTGCCAGCAGCCAAGGAGCTACCCAGTACTTC. The chain has TRBV14 and TRBJ2-5, with no clear D. The CDR3 is 11 residues long. Germline lookup yields CDR1 SGHDN and CDR2 FVKESK. Trimming left V 1 base short and J 8 bases short, with 5 bases between.

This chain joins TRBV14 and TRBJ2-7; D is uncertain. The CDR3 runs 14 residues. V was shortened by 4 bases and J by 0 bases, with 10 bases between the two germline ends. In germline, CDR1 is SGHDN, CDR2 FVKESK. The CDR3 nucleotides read TGTGCCAGCAGCCCGCGAGGAACCTCCTACGAGCAGTACTTC. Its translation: CASSPRGTSYEQYF.

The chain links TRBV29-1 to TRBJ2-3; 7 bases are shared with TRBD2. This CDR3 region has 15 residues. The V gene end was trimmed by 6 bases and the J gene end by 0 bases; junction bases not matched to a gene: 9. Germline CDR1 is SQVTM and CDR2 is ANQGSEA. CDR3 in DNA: TGCAGCGTCCGCGAGCTAGCGGATAGCACAGATACGCAGTATTTT. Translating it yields CSVRELADSTDTQYF.

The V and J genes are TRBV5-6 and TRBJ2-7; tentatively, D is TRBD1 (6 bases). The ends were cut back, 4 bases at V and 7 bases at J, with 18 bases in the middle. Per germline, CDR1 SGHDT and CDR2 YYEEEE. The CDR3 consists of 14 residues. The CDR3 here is CASSLPGQWREQYF. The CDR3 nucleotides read TGTGCCAGCAGCCTGCCGGGACAATGGCGAGAGCAGTACTTC.